This note documents a single T cell receptor (beta chain) sequence. Its target is unknown. These data originate in a study of T cells in Graves' hyperthyroidism and ophthalmopathy. Study observations and caveats: Most expanded thyroid clonotypes above 0.001 recurred in blood.

Trimming removed 7 bases at V and 1 base at J, with 13 bases between. The CDR3 is made up of 14 amino acids. An absence of ophthalmopathy progression within 18 months meant stable Graves' hyperthyroidism. Clinical symptoms, serum thyroxine, TRAb, thyroid ultrasound and orbital computed tomography established diagnosis. Fresh peripheral blood, about 10 ml of it, supplied the PBMCs. Amplification of TCR beta CDR3 regions used RNA as the template. Initially, a first-round RT-PCR of the TCR CDR3 employed the HTBI primer set. Using its own MiXCR run on the multiplex PCR reads, TCRdb lists one record per CDR3 protein. The sample has 700,000 to 950,000 distinct CDR3 sequences, roughly 32% seen once.

This chain uses TRBV12-3 or TRBV12-4 with TRBJ1-1; D may be TRBD1 (6 bases). The sample comprised blood. This receptor was taken from a woman in her 40s with Graves' hyperthyroidism. CDR3 sequence: CASILGHQNTEAFF. Written as DNA, the CDR3 is TGTGCCAGCATCCTGGGACACCAGAACACTGAAGCTTTCTTT.